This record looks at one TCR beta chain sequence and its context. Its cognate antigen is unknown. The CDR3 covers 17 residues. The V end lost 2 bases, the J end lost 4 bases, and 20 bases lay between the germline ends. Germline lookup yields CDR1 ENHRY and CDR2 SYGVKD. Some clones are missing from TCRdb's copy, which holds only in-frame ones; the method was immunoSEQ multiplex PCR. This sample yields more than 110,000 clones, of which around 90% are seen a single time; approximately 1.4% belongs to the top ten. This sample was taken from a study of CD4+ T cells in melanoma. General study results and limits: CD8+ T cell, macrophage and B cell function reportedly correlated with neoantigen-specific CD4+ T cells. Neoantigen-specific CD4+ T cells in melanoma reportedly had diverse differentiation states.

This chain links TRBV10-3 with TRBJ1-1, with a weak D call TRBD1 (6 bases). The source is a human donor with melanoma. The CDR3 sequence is CAISEPSTGLGFTEAFF. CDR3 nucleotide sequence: TGTGCCATCAGTGAGCCATCTACAGGGCTAGGGTTCACTGAAGCTTTCTTT.